Each of the 25 T cell receptor beta chains below was sequenced from the same sample in a study of cytomegalovirus exposure and HLA in healthy donors. Vbeta (60) and Jbeta (13) primers were used in the PCR. The method was immunoSEQ multiplex PCR; TCRdb's version includes in-frame clones alone and lacks a portion of them. The repertoire has about 200,000 clones, about 86% of them found once; the top ten carry 0.31%. Sequenced sample: PBMCs. All receptors derive from a woman aged 25 to 39 in good health and CMV-seronegative.

The chain uses TRBV2 and TRBJ2-1; 7 positions match TRBD2. Germline lookup yields CDR1 SNHLY and CDR2 FYNNEI. The CDR3 is 15 amino acids. Germline trimming cut 4 bases from V and 4 bases from J; bases unmatched to any gene: 7. The CDR3 DNA is TGTGCCAGCAGTGGCCTGCGGGGGACGTACAATGAGCAGTTCTTC. It codes for CASSGLRGTYNEQFF.

V usage is TRBV10-1 and J usage is TRBJ2-3; possibly TRBD2 for D (5 bases). Germline loops: CDR1 WNHNN, CDR2 SYGVQD (reference sequence). V was clipped by 2 bases and J by 3 bases, with 12 bases between them. The CDR3 runs 15 residues. The CDR3 DNA reads TGCGCCAGCAGTGAGGGACTTCGTGGGACAGATACGCAGTATTTT. Its protein product is CASSEGLRGTDTQYF.

The chain joins TRBV2 to TRBJ1-5; TRBD1 is a possible D gene (6 bases). The germline CDR1 and CDR2 sequences are SNHLY and FYNNEI. The CDR3 is 14 residues long. V gave up 4 bases and J gave up 3 bases, with 10 bases separating them. CDR3 coding DNA: TGTGCCAGCAGTGCACAGGGACCCAATCAGCCCCAGCATTTT. Its translation is CASSAQGPNQPQHF.

The rearrangement joins TRBV6-6 to TRBJ2-5, with a weak D call TRBD1 (6 bases). The germline gives CDR1 MNHNY, CDR2 SVGAGI (reference sequence). The V and J ends lost 6 bases and 4 bases respectively, with 18 bases between them. This CDR3 has 15 amino acids. CDR3 region: CASRPPGAEGETQYF. CDR3 nucleotides: TGTGCCAGCAGGCCTCCAGGGGCTGAGGGAGAGACCCAGTACTTC.

With respect to this clone: Other nucleotide sequences in the sample specify the same CDR3. J is TRBJ1-1 and V is TRBV29-1, with D uncertain. Germline V gene data show CDR1 as SQVTM and CDR2 as ANQGSEA. Between the trimmed V and J ends, which lost 2 bases and 2 bases, there was a span of 6 bases. The CDR3 runs 12 residues. In DNA, the CDR3 is TGCAGCGTTGAACGGGGAAACACTGAAGCTTTCTTT. Its translation is CSVERGNTEAFF.

Only one count was recorded for this clone. The chain employs TRBV19 and TRBJ1-2, with D perhaps TRBD1 (6 bases). The germline V gene has CDR1 LNHDA and CDR2 SQIVND (reference sequence). Trimming pared 4 bases from V and 3 bases from J, leaving 15 bases between. CDR3 size: 15 residues. CDR3 amino acids: CASSNTWDIDYGYTF. The CDR3, as DNA: TGTGCCAGTAGTAATACGTGGGACATCGACTATGGCTACACCTTC.

V and J are TRBV5-8 and TRBJ2-1, with TRBD2 identical over 13 bases. The germline V gene has CDR1 SGHTS and CDR2 YDEGEE. The CDR3 is 16 residues long. The junction had 15 bases not matched to a gene; V was cut back by 6 bases and J by 12 bases. CDR3 protein: CASNRRTSGGAVGQFF. The CDR3 DNA sequence: TGTGCCAGCAACAGGCGGACTAGCGGGGGCGCGGTGGGGCAGTTCTTC. Looking up the rest from reference TRBV5-8 and TRBJ2-1 gives the full variable domain: EAGVTQSPTHLIKTRGQQATLRCSPISGHTSVYWYQQALGLGLQFLLWYDEGEERNRGNFPPRFSGRQFPNYSSELNVNALELEDSALYLCASNRRTSGGAVGQFFGPGTRLTVL.

The V gene is TRBV5-1, the J gene TRBJ2-5, with D possibly being TRBD1 (7 bases). The closer fit of TRBJ2-7 to the DNA end suggests the J call may be wrong. Germline V gives CDR1 SGHRS, CDR2 YFSETQ. The CDR3 consists of 15 residues. As DNA, the CDR3 is TGCGCCAGCAGCCGGGGGACAGTCGATAACTACGAGCAGTACTTC. Translated, it gives CASSRGTVDNYEQYF.

Only a few counts were recorded for this clone. The chain recombines TRBV6-1 with TRBJ2-1, with D possibly matching TRBD1 (6 bases). V lost 2 bases and J 1 base, leaving 9 bases between the germline ends. CDR3 length: 15 residues. Germline CDR1 reads MNHNS; CDR2 reads SASEGT. CDR3 DNA: TGTGCCAGCAGTGAAAGACAGGTTTCCTACAATGAGCAGTTCTTC. It encodes CASSERQVSYNEQFF.

This clone was observed a single time. This rearrangement joins TRBV29-1 to TRBJ2-2; perhaps TRBD1 as D (5 bases). The CDR3 extends over 14 amino acids. The germline gives CDR1 SQVTM, CDR2 ANQGSEA. Trimming removed 7 bases at V and 4 bases at J, with 16 bases between. CDR3: CSAGQSLGTGELFF. CDR3 sequence (DNA): TGCAGCGCAGGGCAATCTTTGGGCACCGGGGAGCTGTTTTTT.

The chain's CDR3 is CASSLGLAVNEQFF. CDR3 coding DNA: TGTGCCAGCAGCTTGGGGCTAGCCGTCAATGAGCAGTTCTTC. This chain connects TRBV5-6 to TRBJ2-1; weak D call: TRBD2 (5 bases). Trimming removed 0 bases from V and 6 bases from J, with 10 bases in between. CDR1 SGHDT and CDR2 YYEEEE come from the germline V gene. The CDR3 has 14 residues.

The sample holds a few counts of this clone. V usage is TRBV5-6 and J usage is TRBJ1-2; D ambiguous. The CDR3 contains 14 residues. Trimming pared 4 bases from V and 1 base from J, leaving 11 bases between. The germline V gene encodes CDR1 SGHDT and CDR2 YYEEEE. CDR3 nucleotide sequence: TGTGCCAGCAGCCTCTTTGCGAATAACTATGGCTACACCTTC. Translating gives CASSLFANNYGYTF.

In DNA, the CDR3 is TGTGCCTGGAGGGGGACAGGGTTAACTGAAGCTTTCTTT. The encoded protein is CAWRGTGLTEAFF. The chain joins TRBV30 to TRBJ1-1; 9 positions agree with TRBD1. V was clipped by 3 bases and J by 5 bases; unmatched bases: 4. The CDR3 sequence is 13 residues long. CDR1 is GTSNPN, CDR2 SVGIG, per germline (reference sequence).

The chain uses TRBV27 and TRBJ2-1, with TRBD2 identical over 8 bases. Germline CDR1 MNHEY, CDR2 SMNVEV (reference sequence). V shed 4 bases, J shed 3 bases, and the junction held 8 bases outside the gene matches. CDR3 length: 16 residues. The chain's CDR3 is CASSSWGLGFYNEQFF. CDR3 bases: TGTGCCAGCAGTTCGTGGGGACTAGGCTTCTACAATGAGCAGTTCTTC.

The V gene is TRBV19, the J gene TRBJ1-5; 9 bases align to TRBD1. Germline V CDR1 and CDR2: LNHDA, SQIVND (reference sequence). V lost 2 bases and J lost 10; bases outside the gene matches: 9. The CDR3 has 15 amino acids. This chain's CDR3 is CASSIRDRASGPQHF. The CDR3 DNA reads TGTGCCAGTAGTATAAGGGACAGGGCTTCGGGACCCCAGCATTTT.

The chain recombines TRBV11-2 with TRBJ2-5; possibly TRBD2 for D (6 bases). The CDR3 runs 13 residues. CDR1 is SGHAT, CDR2 FQNNGV, per germline. V was clipped by 5 bases and J by 1 base, with 8 bases between them. The CDR3 nucleotides read TGTGCCAGCAGCCGGGGGTTCCAAGAGACCCAGTACTTC. Protein: CASSRGFQETQYF.

This clone was counted between two and nine times. The chain couples TRBV28 to TRBJ1-1, with D perhaps TRBD1 (6 bases). V was cut by 5 bases and J by 5 bases, with 12 bases left in between. Germline V gene sequence: CDR1 MDHEN, CDR2 SYDVKM. The CDR3 loop spans 13 amino acids. CDR3 sequence (DNA): TGTGCCAGCAGTCTAGGACAGTATACTGAAGCTTTCTTT. Translated: CASSLGQYTEAFF.

The rearrangement joins TRBV7-3 to TRBJ2-5; possibly TRBD2 for D (6 bases). V dropped 2 bases and J dropped 5 bases, with 9 bases sitting between them. This CDR3 contains 13 residues. Germline V lookup: CDR1 SGHTA, CDR2 FQGTGA. The CDR3 region is CASSLGGIETQYF. The CDR3, as DNA: TGTGCCAGCAGCTTAGGGGGGATTGAGACCCAGTACTTC.

Concerning this clone: The junction differs from germline at one of its ends, possibly a read error. This rearrangement joins TRBV5-1 to TRBJ2-7; the D is unclear. Germline V CDR1 and CDR2: SGHRS, YFSETQ. The CDR3 has 14 amino acids. The CDR3 here is CASSLDSRTYEQHF. The CDR3 DNA is TGCGCCAGCAGCTTGGATAGCAGAACCTACGAGCAGCACTTC.

V is TRBV5-1 and J is TRBJ2-1, with 11 positions matching TRBD2. CDR3 length: 16 residues. CDR1 and CDR2 from the germline V gene are SGHRS and YFSETQ. V lost 8 bases to trimming and J lost 0 bases; unmatched junction nucleotides: 7. CDR3 loop: CARVLAGGLSYNEQFF. The CDR3 DNA follows: TGCGCCAGGGTTCTAGCGGGGGGCCTCTCCTACAATGAGCAGTTCTTC.

This chain joins TRBV29-1 and TRBJ1-2; D is perhaps TRBD1 (5 bases). Trimming removed 4 bases from V and 1 base from J, with 7 bases in between. Germline V gene sequence: CDR1 SQVTM, CDR2 ANQGSEA. The CDR3 contains 12 residues. The CDR3 DNA sequence: TGCAGCGTTGCGGGGGTTAACTATGGCTACACCTTC. Translated: CSVAGVNYGYTF.

The V and J genes are TRBV5-1 and TRBJ1-1, with 7 bases matching TRBD1. This CDR3 comprises 14 residues. V dropped 4 bases and J dropped 2; count of bases not matched to a gene: 5. Germline CDR1 is SGHRS and CDR2 is YFSETQ. For the CDR3, the DNA is TGCGCCAGCAGCCCCTGGACAGGAAACACTGAAGCTTTCTTT. As protein: CASSPWTGNTEAFF.

The J gene is TRBJ2-5, the V gene TRBV9; maybe TRBD1 (5 bases). The V gene's germline CDR1 is SGDLS and CDR2 YYNGEE. This CDR3 region has 14 residues. Between the trimmed V and J ends, which lost 4 bases and 1 base, there was a span of 11 bases. This chain's CDR3 is CASSFGAAQETQYF. The CDR3 DNA sequence: TGTGCCAGCAGCTTTGGGGCAGCCCAAGAGACCCAGTACTTC.

This chain joins TRBV2 and TRBJ2-3, with D uncertain. The germline V gene has CDR1 SNHLY and CDR2 FYNNEI. Trimming took 1 base from V and 0 from J, leaving 8 bases between them. The CDR3 spans 15 residues. This CDR3 reads CASSEGRESTDTQYF. The CDR3 DNA follows: TGTGCCAGCAGTGAAGGTAGAGAAAGCACAGATACGCAGTATTTT. The full variable domain, in which reference TRBV2 and TRBJ2-3 provide the parts outside the CDR3, is EPEVTQTPSHQVTQMGQEVILRCVPISNHLYFYWYRQILGQKVEFLVSFYNNEISEKSEIFDDQFSVERPDGSNFTLKIRSTKLEDSAMYFCASSEGRESTDTQYFGPGTRLTVL.

This chain connects TRBV11-2 to TRBJ2-3, with TRBD2 matching over 7 bases. In germline, CDR1 is SGHAT, CDR2 FQNNGV. With 6 bases clipped from V and 2 bases from J, the junction kept 8 bases outside the gene matches. The CDR3 has 15 amino acids. The CDR3 sequence is CASRLAAYSTDTQYF. In DNA, the CDR3 is TGTGCCAGCAGGCTAGCGGCCTATTCCACAGATACGCAGTATTTT.